The entry below gives a single T cell receptor (beta chain) sequence along with its context. This clone was seen just once. Which antigen it targets is not known. No base-level quality is on record; no much larger clone is a single base apart. The sample is drawn from a study of shared clonotypes between healthy human individuals (dated by TCRdb to 2018 to 2020). As for the study more broadly: Three men and two women, aged 18 to 49 years, made up the cohort. For each donor, CD4 naive and CD4 memory were each run on three plates, CD8 naive on two plates, and CD8 memory on one plate. To estimate repertoire size and how much clonotype sharing occurs between individuals, the study deeply sequenced the blood TCR repertoires of five or six healthy adults. To increase sequencing depth and limit assay-specific biases, different laboratories used diverse techniques to prepare libraries and sequence TCR repertoires. Per donor, leukapheresis produced somewhere between about 0.94 and 9 billion PBMCs.

Using the deep immunoSEQ assay, multiplex PCR amplified TCR CDR3 regions from genomic DNA. For each cell subset, the extracted genomic DNA was distributed evenly across all wells of several immunoSEQ 96-well plates, and each plate served as one replicate. Each replicate PCR for sorted subsets received around 200 ng genomic DNA, equal to about 30,000 T cell genomes. Purified libraries were measured with a Qubit 3.0 fluorometer, size-checked on a Bioanalyzer 2100, and measured again with the KAPA Library Quantification kit. Every immunoSEQ 96-well plate was sequenced on a dedicated single-read 150-cycle Illumina NextSeq 550 flow cell. The study's processing was this. The immunoSEQ output contained only junctional sequences without quality scores, so filtering could not match that applied to full-length reads. Sequences were annotated with PyIR, a Python wrapper for IgBLAST v1.9, and V/J genes and CDR3 were assigned using IMGT germline references. Reads were removed for weak V/J assignments (E-value above 1e-6), missing CDR3, stop codons, out-of-frame junctions, or ambiguous translated residues. V3J clonotypes were defined by identical inferred V gene, J gene, and CDR3 amino acid sequence. To compute the percentage overlap between repertoires, the number of shared unique clonotypes was divided by the size of the smaller repertoire. Three approaches were used to assess repertoire richness: RTK rarefaction, the Chao1 estimator, and Recon v2.1 estimates of unobserved clonotypes. OLGA was used to compute generation probabilities for all TCRbeta clonotypes that the gDNA method yielded from a handful of donors. As stored in TCRdb, this immuneACCESS dataset retains in-frame rearrangements with V and J assigned. A fraction of the clones does not appear; measured against another copy, unresolved V genes explain less than half of the discrepancy, and the remainder lacks a known reason. The DNA was the basis for D and trimming; V, J and clone size are from that table. The sample table contains roughly 1,600,000 clones; only one count was recorded for 98% of them. Approximately 0.4% of the sample rests with the top ten.

Healthy HIV-negative adults with no recently reported acute infections or vaccinations were included as donors. Every donor was a Caucasian adult residing in Nashville, Tennessee, USA. CD4+ T cells were enriched by magnetic negative selection, after which naive cells were positively selected on CD45RA and the negative fraction was taken as the memory subset. Blood was collected by leukapheresis, and PBMCs were isolated by Ficoll-Histopaque density gradient centrifugation and then cryopreserved in liquid nitrogen vapor phase. Purity and quantity of every magnetically sorted T cell population were checked by analytical flow cytometry. Genomic DNA was isolated from every sorted fraction and measured by UV absorbance on a Nanodrop 2000c. The germline V gene specifies SGHRS as CDR1 and YFSETQ as CDR2. From cysteine to phenylalanine, the CDR3 is 15 amino acids long. The entry retains the CDR3 DNA only, 45 bases that are in frame from base 1. V lost 3 bases and J lost 6 bases; the stretch between them is 16 bases long.

The investigation overall reported the following: Because the study included a small number of donors, the genetic and exposure-history diversity represented was limited. Pairwise subsampling led to the expectation that sequencing depth would affect the degree of clonotype sharing among donors. Sampling was limited to blood, and TCR repertoires in tissue likely differ from TCR repertoires in blood. Compared with non-shared clonotypes, clonotypes shared by all four sorted-subset donors had higher generation probabilities. Larger estimated clonotype richness was generally found for naive subsets than for memory subsets. Even with the large sequencing depth, rarefaction of the sorted-subset datasets indicated that sequencing was incomplete. About 5% of naive CD4, roughly 3.5% of naive CD8, approximately 2% of memory CD4, and about 0.4% of memory CD8 clonotypes were shared across a few donors.

This receptor was identified in a man aged 25-40 years in good health. The sequenced sample consisted of naive CD4+ T cells sorted from blood. Read against the paper, the sample's cell subset or site label means: CD45RA+ positively selected. The sequence links TRBV5-1 to TRBJ1-5; TRBD1 might be the D gene, on 5 matching bases. This receptor has the CDR3 CASSWAGEKGQPQHF. In nucleotides, the sequence is TGCGCCAGCAGCTGGGCGGGGGAAAAAGGTCAGCCCCAGCATTTT.